The 18 T cell receptor beta chains below come from one sample, sequenced in a study of regulatory T cells in long-lasting Graves disease. Time point in this sample: newly diagnosed GD, antithyroid drugs for less than 3 months. There was RNA extracted from PBMCs, and the TCR library was made from it. With iRepertoire HTBI primers and Arm-PCR of CDR3 regions, TCR beta libraries were built. TCRdb reprocessed the multiplex PCR reads via MiXCR and lists one record per CDR3 protein. The sample lists around 420,000 distinct CDR3 sequences; approximately 15% were seen once. These data were also reused for a study on T cells in Graves' hyperthyroidism and ophthalmopathy.

The sample here was peripheral blood mononuclear cells (PBMCs), taken at new diagnosis, from a patient treated with antithyroid drugs. These receptors were obtained from a woman between 35 and 50 years old with Graves disease.

In this sample, this clonotype turned up a few times. This chain joins TRBV30 and TRBJ2-1; TRBD1 matches 9 bases. CDR1 is GTSNPN and CDR2 is SVGIG in the germline V gene (reference sequence). V was clipped by 4 bases and J by 2 bases; unmatched bases: 21. The CDR3 is 20 residues long. The CDR3 reads CAWKRKARQGVKMTYNEQFF. The CDR3 nucleotides are TGTGCCTGGAAAAGGAAGGCGAGACAGGGGGTTAAAATGACCTACAATGAGCAGTTCTTC.

This clonotype has a count of ten or more. This chain links TRBV20-1 with TRBJ2-3, with D tentatively TRBD2 (6 bases). Germline V gene lookup returns CDR1 DFQATT and CDR2 SNEGSKA (reference sequence). The CDR3 contains 16 residues. Deletions cut 1 base from V and 4 bases from J, with 18 bases between. The CDR3 loop is CSARGKGGLGADTQYF. CDR3 DNA sequence: TGCAGTGCTAGAGGAAAAGGAGGGCTTGGCGCAGATACGCAGTATTTT.

The gene calls are TRBV7-2 and TRBJ2-1; D not certain. From germline, CDR1 is SGHTA and CDR2 FQGNSA. This CDR3 has 14 residues. The ends were cut back, 0 bases at V and 4 bases at J, with 7 bases in the middle. Written as DNA, the CDR3 is TGTGCCAGCAGCTTAGCGGTTCAGTACAATGAGCAGTTCTTC. This codes for CASSLAVQYNEQFF.

Concerning this clonotype: A clone one base away is much larger, so this may be a read error. The chain employs TRBV9 and TRBJ1-4, with TRBD1 matching over 7 bases. Germline V lookup: CDR1 SGDLS, CDR2 YYNGEE. The CDR3 totals 14 residues. Here the CDR3 DNA reads TGTGCCAGCAGCGTTACAGGGGATAATGAAAGACTGTTTTTT. It yields the protein CASSVTGDNERLFF. The whole variable domain, remainder taken from reference TRBV9 and TRBJ1-4, is DSGVTQTPKHLITATGQRVTLRCSPRSGDLSVYWYQQSLDQGLQFLIQYYNGEERAKGNILERFSAQQFPDLHSELNLSSLELGDSALYFCASSVTGDNERLFFGSGTQLSVL.

This clonotype was detected ten times or more. This chain uses TRBV28 with TRBJ2-5, with 14 bases matching TRBD2. In germline, CDR1 is MDHEN, CDR2 SYDVKM. With V trimmed by 6 bases and J by 4 bases, 13 bases remained unmatched. The CDR3 has 18 amino acids. Here the CDR3 reads CASSSVPGTSGRAETQYF. The CDR3 region has the DNA TGTGCCAGCAGCTCCGTACCCGGGACTAGCGGGAGAGCAGAGACCCAGTACTTC. Complete variable domain (other parts from reference TRBV28 and TRBJ2-5): DVKVTQSSRYLVKRTGEKVFLECVQDMDHENMFWYRQDPGLGLRLIYFSYDVKMKEKGDIPEGYSVSREKKERFSLILESASTNQTSMYLCASSSVPGTSGRAETQYFGPGTRLLVL.

This clonotype was counted ten times or more. The chain carries TRBV6-2 or TRBV6-3 and TRBJ2-7; TRBD2 matches at 11 bases. The CDR3 spans 13 residues. Germline-derived CDR1 and CDR2 are MNHEY and SVGEGT. Trimming cost V 6 bases and J 2 bases; bases outside gene matches: 0. CDR3 DNA sequence: TGTGCCAGCAGGACTAGCGGGACCTACGAGCAGTACTTC. This translates into CASRTSGTYEQYF.

This clonotype was seen only once. This chain uses TRBV18 with TRBJ2-5; 11 nucleotides match TRBD2. V lost 4 bases to trimming and J lost 2 bases; unmatched junction nucleotides: 3. CDR1 is KGHSH, CDR2 LQKENI, per germline. This CDR3 has 15 amino acids. CDR3 DNA: TGTGCCAGCTCACTGACTAGCGGGGTTCAAGAGACCCAGTACTTC. Protein: CASSLTSGVQETQYF.

The V gene is TRBV6-1, the J gene TRBJ2-1, with 12 bases lining up with TRBD2. CDR1 and CDR2 from the germline V gene are MNHNS and SASEGT. This CDR3 has 13 residues. V trimming: 6 bases; J trimming: 9 bases; junction bases outside the gene matches: 3. The CDR3 here is CASRGTSGLEQFF. DNA of the CDR3: TGTGCCAGCAGAGGGACTAGCGGGCTTGAGCAGTTCTTC.

This clonotype was detected only a few times. Germline and junction disagree at one end, which may indicate a read error. The chain employs TRBV12-3 or TRBV12-4 and TRBJ1-4; D is unresolved. This CDR3 has 13 residues. In DNA, the CDR3 is TGTGCCAGCAGCCCCGCGGGAAGTGAAGAACTGTTTTTT. Translating gives CASSPAGSEELFF.

This clonotype was detected ten times or more. This chain joins TRBV7-9 and TRBJ2-3; 12 bases are a match to TRBD1. Germline values: CDR1 SEHNR, CDR2 FQNEAQ (reference sequence). The CDR3 has 16 amino acids. Trimming took 5 bases from V and 6 from J; bases not matched to a gene: 9. The CDR3 reads CASSKGQGARDDTQYF. In nucleotides, the CDR3 is TGTGCCAGCAGCAAGGGACAGGGGGCTCGTGATGATACGCAGTATTTT.

Ten or more counts support this clonotype. The J gene is TRBJ2-1, the V gene TRBV12-3 or TRBV12-4, with D perhaps TRBD1 (6 bases). CDR3 length equals 17 residues. With 6 bases removed from V and 3 bases from J, the gap between germline ends came to 21 bases. CDR3 in amino acids: CASSSLDSRPIYNEQFF. CDR3 bases: TGTGCCAGCAGCAGCCTGGACAGTCGGCCCATCTACAATGAGCAGTTCTTC.

V and J are TRBV25-1 and TRBJ2-2; 10 positions match TRBD1. The V and J ends lost 10 bases and 6 bases, in that order; junction bases with no gene match: 14. The CDR3 length is 16 residues. The germline CDR1 and CDR2 sequences are MGHDK and SYGVNS. CDR3 sequence: CANRKNRDRGSGELFF. DNA of the CDR3: TGTGCCAACAGGAAGAACCGGGACAGGGGATCCGGGGAGCTGTTTTTT.

This clonotype was detected a few times. V gene TRBV28 combines with J gene TRBJ2-7, with 7 bases matching TRBD1. Germline V gene data show CDR1 as MDHEN and CDR2 as SYDVKM. With V trimmed by 7 bases and J by 4 bases, 4 bases remained unmatched. The CDR3 is 12 residues long. CDR3 DNA: TGTGCCAGCACCCAACAGGGGTACGAGCAGTACTTC. It codes for CASTQQGYEQYF.

This clonotype was detected many times. The rearrangement links TRBV12-3 or TRBV12-4 to TRBJ2-1; 7 nucleotides match TRBD2. The V and J ends lost 7 bases and 9 bases, in that order; junction bases with no gene match: 12. This CDR3 is 14 amino acids long. CDR3 in DNA: TGTGCCAGCACCCGACGGACTAGATCGATTGAGCAGTTCTTC. Residues: CASTRRTRSIEQFF.

Turning to this clonotype: Since a much larger clone is just one base distant, this may be a read error. The chain combines TRBV12-5 with TRBJ2-1; 7 nucleotides agree with TRBD1. Germline V gene lookup returns CDR1 LGHNT and CDR2 FRNRAP. The J segment lost 7 bases and the V segment lost 4 bases, leaving 13 bases of the junction unmatched. CDR3 size: 16 residues. CDR3 coding DNA: TGTGCTAGTGGTTCTCTGCTTGACAGGGCCGGGAATGAGCAGTTCTTC. Protein sequence: CASGSLLDRAGNEQFF.

This clonotype occurred once. The chain carries TRBV5-1 and TRBJ2-7; 7 nucleotides line up with TRBD2. Germline V lookup: CDR1 SGHRS, CDR2 YFSETQ. Unmatched junction bases numbered 5, after V lost 0 bases and J lost 5 bases. CDR3 length: 14 amino acids. In DNA, the CDR3 is TGCGCCAGCAGCTTGGAGGGAGGGCCGGACGAGCAGTACTTC. Residues: CASSLEGGPDEQYF.

This clonotype was observed many times. The chain employs TRBV15 and TRBJ1-2; D gene ambiguous. Germline V lookup: CDR1 LNHNV, CDR2 YYDKDF (reference sequence). The CDR3 extends over 15 amino acids. V lost 5 bases and J 4 bases, leaving 17 bases between the germline ends. The CDR3 here is CATSGSRSLVYGYTF. The CDR3, as DNA: TGTGCCACCAGCGGGTCCCGCTCATTAGTCTATGGCTACACCTTC.

The sample holds many counts of this clonotype. This chain links TRBV19 with TRBJ2-1; 7 nucleotides line up with TRBD1. This CDR3 spans 15 amino acids. The V gene's germline CDR1 is LNHDA and CDR2 SQIVND (reference sequence). V was clipped by 7 bases and J by 5 bases; unmatched bases: 11. Here the CDR3 reads CASNSQGLPNNEQFF. Written as DNA, the CDR3 is TGTGCCAGTAACTCACAGGGGCTACCAAACAATGAGCAGTTCTTC.